The 9 T cell receptor beta chains below were found in one sample sequenced in a study of blood T cell repertoires in COVID-19 (dated by TCRdb to 2020 to 2022). Library method: the immunoSEQ multiplex PCR assay. The table comes from immuneACCESS by way of TCRdb, which keeps in-frame sequences with V and J called. Part of the clones is missing from these tables; in studies checked, under half for an unresolved V gene and the rest for unknown reasons. This sample holds approximately 180,000 clones; 80% to 90% were observed only once. Of the sample, roughly 11% is held by the ten largest clones. The sample was peripheral blood. These receptors all stem from a human donor with active or convalescent COVID-19. The donor label of this sample is uncertain.

The rearrangement joins TRBV4-3 to TRBJ1-6; 7 nucleotides agree with TRBD1. The CDR3 contains 15 residues. Per the germline V gene, CDR1 is LGHNA and CDR2 is YSLEER. The ends lost 6 bases at V and 9 bases at J; junction bases unmatched: 11. Written as DNA, the CDR3 is TGCGCCAGCAGATCCCGGGCAGGGGGTGGTTCACCCCTCCACTTT. It is translated as CASRSRAGGGSPLHF.

The chain combines TRBV5-4 with TRBJ2-7; D remains unclear. The CDR3 length is 14 residues. Germline V gives CDR1 SGHNT, CDR2 YYREEE (reference sequence). Trimming removed 1 base at V and 0 bases at J, with 8 bases between. The CDR3 is CASSLWQNSYEQYF. CDR3 in DNA: TGTGCCAGCAGCTTGTGGCAAAACTCCTACGAGCAGTACTTC.

In DNA form, the CDR3 reads TGTGCCAGCAGTTTATGGGACAGACACAGAAATGAGCAGTTCTTC. Translated, it gives CASSLWDRHRNEQFF. The chain uses TRBV27 and TRBJ2-1, with 7 nucleotides matching TRBD1. The J segment lost 7 bases and the V segment lost 1 base, leaving 7 bases of the junction unmatched. Germline V gives CDR1 MNHEY, CDR2 SMNVEV (reference sequence). CDR3 length: 15 residues.

V and J are TRBV28 and TRBJ1-3, with a possible D match to TRBD1 (6 bases). Germline V CDR1 and CDR2: MDHEN, SYDVKM. Trimming left V 6 bases short and J 3 bases short, with 12 bases between. The CDR3 totals 14 residues. DNA of the CDR3: TGTGCCAGCAGAAAAACAGGGTTTGGAAACACCATATATTTT. The encoded protein is CASRKTGFGNTIYF.

Only one count was recorded for this clone. CDR3 residues: CASSHPLGHDIPDTQYF. For the CDR3, the DNA is TGTGCCAGCAGCCACCCGTTAGGACACGATATCCCAGATACGCAGTATTTT. The chain recombines TRBV7-2 with TRBJ2-3, with D maybe TRBD1 (5 bases). The V and J ends lost 5 bases and 4 bases respectively, with 22 bases between them. There are 17 residues in the CDR3. The germline V gene has CDR1 SGHTA and CDR2 FQGNSA.

CDR3 region: CASSGLAGDQETQYF. CDR3 DNA: TGCGCCAGCAGCGGGCTAGCGGGGGACCAAGAGACCCAGTACTTC. The chain uses TRBV5-1 and TRBJ2-5; 10 nucleotides agree with TRBD2. V lost 4 bases and J lost 0; bases outside the gene matches: 3. Germline lookup yields CDR1 SGHRS and CDR2 YFSETQ. The CDR3 totals 15 residues.

This rearrangement joins TRBV19 to TRBJ1-5; TRBD1 agrees at 9 bases. The germline CDR1 and CDR2 sequences are LNHDA and SQIVND (reference sequence). The CDR3 runs to 15 residues. V lost 1 base and J lost 7; bases outside the gene matches: 5. As DNA, the CDR3 is TGTGCCAGTAGTATAGCAGACAGGGGGTGGCAGCCCCAGCATTTT. Protein sequence: CASSIADRGWQPQHF.

V usage is TRBV6-2 or TRBV6-3 and J usage is TRBJ1-3, with no clear D. CDR1 is MNHEY and CDR2 is SVGEGT in the germline V gene. Trimming shortened V by 6 bases and J by 4 bases, and 19 bases separated the two germline ends. The CDR3 covers 16 residues. The CDR3 spells CASSPTPPGSGNTIYF. In DNA form, the CDR3 reads TGTGCCAGCAGCCCGACACCGCCGGGGTCCGGAAACACCATATATTTT.

V usage is TRBV4-3 and J usage is TRBJ1-6; D gene unclear. Germline CDR1 and CDR2: LGHNA and YSLEER. The CDR3 covers 13 residues. V lost 0 bases to trimming and J lost 10 bases, with 7 bases between them. The CDR3 sequence is CASSQEAESPLHF. The CDR3 nucleotides read TGCGCCAGCAGCCAAGAAGCGGAATCACCCCTCCACTTT.